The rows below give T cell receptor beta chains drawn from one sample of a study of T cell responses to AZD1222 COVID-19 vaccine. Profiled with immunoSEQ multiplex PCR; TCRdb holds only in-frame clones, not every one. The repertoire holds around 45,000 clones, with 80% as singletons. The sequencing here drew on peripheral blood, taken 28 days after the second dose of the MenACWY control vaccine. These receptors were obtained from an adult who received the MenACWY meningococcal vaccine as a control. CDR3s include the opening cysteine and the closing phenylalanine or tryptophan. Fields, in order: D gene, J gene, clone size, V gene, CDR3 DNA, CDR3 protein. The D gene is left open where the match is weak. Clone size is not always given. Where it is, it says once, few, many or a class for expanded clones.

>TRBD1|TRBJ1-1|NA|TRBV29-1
TGCAGCGTTCCCGGACAGGGGAAAGGAGCTTTCTTT
CSVPGQGKGAFF
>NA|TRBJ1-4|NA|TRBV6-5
TGTGCCAGCAGCCCCGTATGGGATGAAAAACTGTTTTTT
CASSPVWDEKLFF
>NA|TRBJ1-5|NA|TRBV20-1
TGCAGTGCTAGTGGTCGGGGGGGCAATCAGCCCCAGCATTTT
CSASGRGGNQPQHF
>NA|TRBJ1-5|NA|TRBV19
TGTGCCAGTAGTATTGCCCGGGGAGAGCCCCAGCATTTT
CASSIARGEPQHF
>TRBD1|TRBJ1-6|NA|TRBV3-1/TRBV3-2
TGTGCCAGCAGCCAATATGTACAGGGGGCCACCTATAATTCACCCCTCCACTTT
CASSQYVQGATYNSPLHF
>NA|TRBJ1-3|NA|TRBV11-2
TGTGCCAGCAGCTTAGTTCCCAGGGGAGGAAACACCATATATTTT
CASSLVPRGGNTIYF
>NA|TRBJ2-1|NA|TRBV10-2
TGCGCCAGCACTAACCAAGCGGGCCGGGGTAATGAGCAGTTCTTC
CASTNQAGRGNEQFF
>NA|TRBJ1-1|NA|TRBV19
TGTGCCAGTAGTGCCAGGGAGAACACTGAAGCTTTCTTT
CASSARENTEAFF
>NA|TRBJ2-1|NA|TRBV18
TGTGCCAGCTCATCTCGACCACTGGACGTTCTGGGGGGAGCCAAGCAGTTCTTC
CASSSRPLDVLGGAKQFF
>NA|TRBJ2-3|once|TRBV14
TGTGCCAGCAGCAAAAAAATGAGGACGGCTACAGATACGCAGTATTTT
CASSKKMRTATDTQYF
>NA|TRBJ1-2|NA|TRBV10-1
TGCGCCAGCAGCTTACAGCCAGGATATGGCTACACCTTC
CASSLQPGYGYTF
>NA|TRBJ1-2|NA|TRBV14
TGTGCCAGCAGCCAAGATAAGGGAATTCATGGCTACACCTTC
CASSQDKGIHGYTF
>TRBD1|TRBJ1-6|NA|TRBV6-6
TGTGCCAGCAGAGGGGGGATCGGGACAGCTAATTCACCCCTCCACTTT
CASRGGIGTANSPLHF
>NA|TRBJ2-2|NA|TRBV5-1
TGCGCCAGCAGCTTTTCAACTAACACCGGGGAGCTGTTTTTT
CASSFSTNTGELFF
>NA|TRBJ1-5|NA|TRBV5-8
TGTGCCAGCAGCTTGGGATGGGGTTTCAATCAGCCCCAGCATTTT
CASSLGWGFNQPQHF